This T cell receptor beta chain appears in the sequencing data of a study of shared clonotypes between healthy human individuals (dated by TCRdb to about 2020). Looking at the study overall: The cohort comprised a couple of women and a few men aged 18 to 49 years. For each donor, CD4 naive and CD4 memory were each run on three plates, CD8 naive on two plates, and CD8 memory on one plate. To estimate repertoire size and how much clonotypes are shared between individuals, the study performed deep sequencing of blood TCR repertoires from 4 to 6 healthy adults. To increase sequencing depth and limit assay-specific biases, different laboratories used diverse techniques to prepare libraries and sequence TCR repertoires. Leukapheresis yielded between about 0.94 and 8.9 billion PBMCs per donor. Results and caveats for the whole study, not just this receptor: Estimated clonotype richness was generally larger for naive than for memory subsets. Pairwise subsampling indicated that sequencing depth was expected to affect the degree of clonotype sharing among donors. The genetic and exposure-history diversity represented was limited by the small number of donors. Incomplete sequencing was indicated by rarefaction of sorted-subset datasets, despite the large sequencing depth. Sampling was restricted to blood, and TCR repertoires in tissues likely differ from the TCR repertoires found in blood. Compared with non-shared clonotypes, clonotypes shared by all four sorted-subset donors had higher generation probabilities. Sharing across a few donors was observed for around 4.8% of naive CD4, 3% to 4% of naive CD8, about 2.5% of memory CD4, and about 0.4% of memory CD8 clonotypes.

Donors were healthy HIV-negative adults with no recently reported acute infections or vaccinations. All donors were Caucasian adults living in Nashville, Tennessee, USA. Magnetic negative selection was used to enrich CD4+ T cells, after which naive cells were positively selected on CD45RA and the negative fraction became the memory subset. Blood was collected by leukapheresis, and PBMCs were isolated by Ficoll-Histopaque density gradient centrifugation and then cryopreserved in liquid nitrogen vapor phase. Purity and quantity of every magnetically sorted T cell population were checked by analytical flow cytometry. Genomic DNA was isolated from every sorted fraction and measured by UV absorbance on a Nanodrop 2000c. TCR CDR3 regions were amplified from genomic DNA by multiplex PCR using the deep immunoSEQ assay. For each cell subset, the extracted genomic DNA was distributed evenly across all wells of several immunoSEQ 96-well plates, and each plate served as one replicate. For sorted subsets, each replicate PCR was loaded with roughly 0.2 ug genomic DNA, equivalent to some 27,000 T cell genomes. The purified libraries were quantified using a Qubit 3.0 fluorometer, sized with a Bioanalyzer 2100, and then quantified again using the KAPA Library Quantification kit. Every immunoSEQ 96-well plate was sequenced on a separate single-read 150-cycle Illumina NextSeq 550 flow cell. Per the source publication's procedure: The immunoSEQ output contained only junctional sequences without quality scores, so filtering could not match that applied to full-length reads. Sequences were annotated with PyIR, a Python wrapper for IgBLAST v1.9, using IMGT germline references to assign V/J genes and CDR3. Reads were filtered out if the reads had weak V/J assignments (E-value above 1e-6), no CDR3, stop codons, out-of-frame junctions, or ambiguous translated residues. V3J clonotypes were defined as sequences sharing an identical inferred V gene, J gene, and CDR3 amino acid sequence. The percentage overlap between two repertoires was calculated by dividing the number of shared unique clonotypes by the size of the smaller repertoire. Three approaches were used to assess repertoire richness: RTK rarefaction, the Chao1 estimator, and Recon v2.1 estimates of unobserved clonotypes. For all TCRbeta clonotypes obtained by the gDNA method from a few donors, generation probabilities were computed with OLGA. TCRdb took this table from immuneACCESS and kept in-frame rearrangements with V and J called. Such tables lack part of the clones; where checked against another copy, unresolved V genes explain under half of the gap, and the rest is unexplained. For V, J and clone size, that table is used; D and trimming come from the DNA. A total of about 2.5 million clones appear in this sample, roughly 90% of them only once. The ten largest account for approximately 0.41% of the sample.

Regarding this clone: What this receptor recognizes is not known. No base quality information exists; no much larger clone differs at one position.

The clonotype originates from a man in his late teens or twenties in good health. Some clones in this sample may be carry-over from other donors' samples. The source material was naive CD4+ T cells from PBMCs. Per the publication, the cell subset or site label means: CD45RA+ positively selected.

The CDR3 sequence is CASSSSGVNYRSSGNTIYF. The DNA sequence is given as TGCGCCAGCAGCAGCTCAGGGGTGAATTACCGCTCCTCTGGAAACACCATATATTTT. The V and J segments used are TRBV5-1 and TRBJ1-3; 6 matching bases give a weak D call of TRBD1. The germline V gene supplies CDR1 SGHRS and CDR2 YFSETQ. Including the terminal cysteine and phenylalanine, the CDR3 comprises 19 residues. Only the CDR3 DNA is retained, 57 bases long and in frame from the first base. Trimming costs V 4 bases and J 0 bases, and their ends lie 23 bases apart.